A single sample gave rise to the 5 T cell receptor beta chains below, sequenced in a study of shared clonotypes between healthy human individuals. Clones were sequenced by immunoSEQ multiplex PCR, and TCRdb holds only the in-frame ones, with some missing. Among approximately 940,000 clones listed, more than 75% were seen once. Sequenced sample: memory CD4+ T cells sorted from blood. The subset denotes: CD45RA-negative fraction. All receptors derive from a man in his late teens or twenties in good health.

The chain links TRBV6-1 to TRBJ1-2; TRBD1 matches at 7 bases. Per germline, CDR1 MNHNS and CDR2 SASEGT. J lost 2 bases, V lost 3 bases, and 9 bases had no gene match. The length of the CDR3 is 16 residues. CDR3 sequence reads: CASSEASRGANYGYTF. CDR3 DNA: TGTGCCAGCAGTGAGGCGTCCAGGGGGGCCAACTATGGCTACACCTTC.

The J gene is TRBJ2-1, the V gene TRBV7-7; D might be TRBD1 (5 bases). Germline V gene data show CDR1 as SSHAT and CDR2 as FNYEAQ (reference sequence). The length of the CDR3 is 15 residues. CDR3 residues: CARSSWKGHRNEQFF. The CDR3 DNA follows: TGTGCTAGGAGCTCGTGGAAGGGGCATAGGAATGAGCAGTTCTTC.

The CDR3 protein is CASSRDRGDGYTF. The CDR3 DNA reads TGTGCCAGCAGCCGGGACAGGGGAGATGGCTACACCTTC. The gene calls are TRBV5-4 and TRBJ1-2; 10 bases line up with TRBD1. The CDR3 consists of 13 residues. J lost 6 bases, V lost 4 bases, and 3 bases had no gene match. The germline CDR1 and CDR2 sequences are SGHNT and YYREEE (reference sequence).

The chain combines TRBV15 with TRBJ2-7, with TRBD1 matching 9 bases. The trim removed 4 bases at V and 4 bases at J, leaving 11 bases unmatched. Germline V gives CDR1 LNHNV, CDR2 YYDKDF (reference sequence). The CDR3 loop spans 16 amino acids. CDR3 loop: CATSKAAGTGKYEQYF. CDR3 coding DNA: TGTGCCACCAGCAAAGCCGCCGGGACAGGGAAGTACGAGCAGTACTTC.

This sequence joins TRBV5-1 and TRBJ2-3; D possibly corresponds to TRBD2 (5 bases). Trimming took 7 bases from V and 5 from J, leaving 17 bases between them. In germline, CDR1 is SGHRS, CDR2 YFSETQ. The CDR3 spans 14 residues. DNA for the CDR3: TGCGCCAGCCGACTACGGGATGGATTAGATACGCAGTATTTT. This gives the protein CASRLRDGLDTQYF.